These T cell receptor beta chains were read from a single sample in a study of human T cells and chemical hapten exposure. One entry per CDR3 protein, called by TCRdb with MiXCR from the RACE reads. The data contain more than 150,000 distinct CDR3 sequences, 14% of them singletons. The sample here was whole blood, taken in connection with sensitization to the hapten diphenylcyclopropenone (DPC). The receptors were sampled from a woman aged 25 to 39 with alopecia areata. Some clones in this sample may be carry-over from other donors' samples. Both conserved end residues are part of each CDR3. A D gene is named only where the DNA matches it firmly. Clone sizes are given selectively: once, few, many, or a class where the clone is expanded.

v_gene	j_gene	d_gene	abundance	CDR3aa	CDR3nt
TRBV6-2/TRBV6-3	TRBJ2-7	-	many	CASSSPVTGFPYEQYF	TGTGCCAGCAGTTCACCCGTTACAGGGTTCCCCTACGAGCAGTACTTC
TRBV5-5	TRBJ2-7	-	-	CASSLTGIEQYF	TGTGCCAGCAGCCTTACCGGGATCGAGCAGTACTTC
TRBV20-1	TRBJ2-7	-	-	CSARVRVDEQYF	TGCAGTGCTAGAGTTAGGGTGGACGAGCAGTACTTC
TRBV28	TRBJ2-2	-	many	CASSWARAGTGELFF	TGTGCCAGCAGTTGGGCCAGGGCAGGCACCGGGGAGCTGTTTTTT
TRBV6-2/TRBV6-3	TRBJ1-6	-	few	CASSSGGSYNSPLHF	TGTGCCAGCAGTTCTGGGGGTTCCTATAATTCACCCCTCCACTTT
TRBV9	TRBJ2-3	-	-	CASSVGQGGADTQYF	TGTGCCAGCAGCGTAGGACAGGGAGGGGCAGATACGCAGTATTTT
TRBV6-6	TRBJ2-7	TRBD2	-	CASSYRRGGSEQYF	TGTGCCAGCAGTTACCGTCGCGGGGGTTCCGAGCAGTACTTC
TRBV6-2/TRBV6-3	TRBJ1-5	-	many	CASSRFSSQPQHF	TGTGCCAGCAGCCGGTTTTCTTCCCAGCCCCAGCATTTT
TRBV19	TRBJ2-7	TRBD2	-	CASSMSASGDYEQYF	TGTGCCAGTAGTATGTCGGCTAGCGGGGATTACGAGCAGTACTTC
TRBV7-9	TRBJ1-1	TRBD1	-	CASGRTGADTEAFF	TGTGCCAGCGGAAGGACAGGGGCGGATACTGAAGCTTTCTTT
TRBV19	TRBJ1-4	TRBD1	many	CASSIQTFWKAHRGRKLFF	TGTGCCAGTAGTATACAAACTTTTTGGAAAGCCCACAGGGGGCGGAAACTGTTTTTT
TRBV28	TRBJ2-1	-	-	CASSFRAGSNEQFF	TGTGCCAGCAGTTTTCGGGCAGGGTCGAATGAGCAGTTCTTC
TRBV7-9	TRBJ2-3	-	many	CASSLEIGTDTQYF	TGTGCCAGCAGCTTAGAGATAGGCACAGATACGCAGTATTTT
TRBV5-1	TRBJ1-2	-	few	CASSQYRAVLWYGYTF	TGCGCCAGCAGTCAATACCGGGCCGTACTTTGGTATGGCTACACCTTC
TRBV7-9	TRBJ2-7	-	-	CASSSRDYEQYF	TGTGCCAGCAGTTCGCGGGACTACGAGCAGTACTTC
TRBV20-1	TRBJ2-1	TRBD2	few	CSARDSASGRLF	TGCAGTGCTAGAGATTCCGCTAGCGGTAGGCTCTTC
TRBV16	TRBJ1-6	-	-	CASSQPGRRDNSPPHF	TGTGCCAGCAGCCAACCCGGGAGGCGAGATAATTCACCCCCCCACTTT
TRBV7-9	TRBJ1-6	-	-	CASSSSGGSYNSPLHF	TGTGCCAGCAGCTCCTCTGGGGGCTCCTATAATTCACCCCTCCACTTT